The 21 T cell receptor beta chains listed next were all sequenced from one sample in a study of PD-L1 blockade in urothelial cancer (dated 2017 in TCRdb). The library was produced with the immunoSEQ multiplex PCR assay. Imported from immuneACCESS, the table was reduced by TCRdb to in-frame sequences with V and J called. These copies leave out some clones; in studies compared against another copy, an unresolved V gene accounts for under half, and the cause of the remainder is not known. Here the sample has 46,000 or so clones; about 86% occur a single time. Together, the top ten hold 10% of the sample. The intended sense of this specimen's time point label: peripheral blood 6 weeks after treatment start. The sequenced sample was PBMCs, obtained around atezolizumab (anti-PD-L1) treatment. The receptors were sampled from a man aged 55 to 70 with urothelial cancer.

The chain links TRBV15 to TRBJ1-2; D call uncertain. This CDR3 is built from 14 residues. CDR1 is LNHNV, CDR2 YYDKDF, per germline (reference sequence). V lost 0 bases and J lost 4, with 9 bases in between. The CDR3 DNA sequence: TGTGCCACCAGCAGAGAGACTTCTGGCTATGGCTACACCTTC. This encodes CATSRETSGYGYTF.

V and J are TRBV5-1 and TRBJ1-3, with 7 bases matching TRBD1. The germline V gene has CDR1 SGHRS and CDR2 YFSETQ. V dropped 0 bases and J dropped 2; count of bases not matched to a gene: 2. The CDR3 runs 15 residues. Written as DNA, the CDR3 is TGCGCCAGCAGCTTGGTTGGGACAGCTGGAAACACCATATATTTT. Protein: CASSLVGTAGNTIYF.

The chain is built from TRBV6-1 and TRBJ2-5; TRBD2 agrees at 11 bases. The CDR3 runs to 14 residues. V shed 3 bases, J shed 5 bases, and the junction held 2 bases outside the gene matches. The germline V gene encodes CDR1 MNHNS and CDR2 SASEGT. CDR3 nucleotides: TGTGCCAGCAGTGATAGCGGGGGGGCGGAGACCCAGTACTTC. Translated, it gives CASSDSGGAETQYF.

V and J are TRBV29-1 and TRBJ1-2; 11 bases fit TRBD1. Germline-derived CDR1 and CDR2 are SQVTM and ANQGSEA. The CDR3 has 18 amino acids. V was clipped by 3 bases and J by 3 bases; unmatched bases: 15. CDR3 residues: CSVDGSGTGGIRDYGYTF. Here the CDR3 DNA reads TGCAGCGTTGATGGATCCGGGACAGGGGGTATAAGGGACTATGGCTACACCTTC.

This CDR3 is CASSLTGVGELFF. The CDR3 bases are TGCGCCAGCAGCTTGACAGGGGTCGGGGAGCTGTTTTTT. V usage is TRBV5-1 and J usage is TRBJ2-2, with TRBD1 matching over 7 bases. Germline V gene data show CDR1 as SGHRS and CDR2 as YFSETQ. The CDR3 loop spans 13 amino acids. After removal of 1 base from V and 7 bases from J, the junction contained 1 base not matched to a gene.

V gene TRBV6-5 combines with J gene TRBJ1-4; 8 nucleotides agree with TRBD1. J was trimmed by 8 bases and V by 6 bases; bases with no gene match: 8. The CDR3 sequence is 14 residues long. CDR1 is MNHEY, CDR2 SVGAGI, per germline. The CDR3, as DNA: TGTGCCAGCAGCCCCGGGACAGGCAAGGAAAAACTGTTTTTT. It is translated as CASSPGTGKEKLFF.

This chain connects TRBV2 to TRBJ1-4; 9 nucleotides agree with TRBD1. CDR3 length equals 15 residues. Germline V gene data show CDR1 as SNHLY and CDR2 as FYNNEI. With 7 bases clipped from V and 4 bases from J, the junction kept 7 bases outside the gene matches. CDR3 residues: CASNDRGARNEKLFF. In DNA form, the CDR3 reads TGTGCCAGCAATGACAGGGGGGCCCGTAATGAAAAACTGTTTTTT.

This clone was counted once. The V gene is TRBV7-2, the J gene TRBJ1-2, with 9 bases fitting TRBD1. V dropped 5 bases and J dropped 4; count of bases not matched to a gene: 11. This CDR3 spans 16 amino acids. CDR1 and CDR2 (germline): SGHTA, FQGNSA. The CDR3 nucleotides read TGTGCCAGCAGCCCTTTCACAGGGGGCTGGGGCTATGGCTACACCTTC. Translated, it gives CASSPFTGGWGYGYTF.

This rearrangement joins TRBV5-6 to TRBJ2-7; perhaps TRBD2 as D (6 bases). V lost 4 bases and J lost 2, with 10 bases in between. The CDR3 is 13 residues long. Germline V gene data show CDR1 as SGHDT and CDR2 as YYEEEE. CDR3 region: CASSQGLPYEQYF. Written as DNA, the CDR3 is TGTGCCAGCAGCCAGGGACTTCCCTACGAGCAGTACTTC. Filled out from reference TRBV5-6 and TRBJ2-7, the complete variable domain reads DAGVTQSPTHLIKTRGQQVTLRCSPKSGHDTVSWYQQALGQGPQFIFQYYEEEERQRGNFPDRFSGHQFPNYSSELNVNALLLGDSALYLCASSQGLPYEQYFGPGTRLTVT.

The chain links TRBV5-6 to TRBJ1-3, with unresolved D. Germline-derived CDR1 and CDR2 are SGHDT and YYEEEE. The CDR3 is made up of 15 amino acids. V was cut by 3 bases and J by 3 bases, with 13 bases left in between. CDR3 nucleotides: TGTGCCAGCAGCTCGATAGGAGGGTTTGGAAACACCATATATTTT. This encodes CASSSIGGFGNTIYF.

J is TRBJ2-5 and V is TRBV2, with a possible D match to TRBD1 (6 bases). CDR3 length: 16 amino acids. CDR1 and CDR2 from the germline V gene are SNHLY and FYNNEI. V shed 5 bases and J shed 1 base, with 17 bases lying between them. CDR3 nucleotide sequence: TGTGCCAGCAGTTGGACGGCACGAGGGGGCCAAGAGACCCAGTACTTC. Translated, it gives CASSWTARGGQETQYF.

The rearrangement uses TRBV11-2 and TRBJ2-7; a possible D gene is TRBD1 (6 bases). The germline V and J ends were trimmed by 5 bases and 3 bases, with 8 bases remaining between them. The CDR3 covers 12 residues. CDR1 SGHAT and CDR2 FQNNGV come from the germline V gene. This CDR3 is CASSNRVYEQYF. As DNA, the CDR3 is TGTGCCAGCAGCAACAGGGTCTACGAGCAGTACTTC.

The chain has TRBV15 and TRBJ2-2, with TRBD2 matching over 8 bases. V lost 0 bases and J lost 4; bases outside the gene matches: 4. The CDR3 totals 16 residues. Germline loops: CDR1 LNHNV, CDR2 YYDKDF (reference sequence). The CDR3 spells CATSRDILAGTGELFF. The CDR3 nucleotides are TGTGCCACCAGCAGAGATATTCTAGCGGGCACCGGGGAGCTGTTTTTT.

J is TRBJ1-4 and V is TRBV27, with D unresolved. V was shortened by 3 bases and J by 0 bases, with 5 bases between the two germline ends. The CDR3 covers 14 residues. Germline CDR1 reads MNHEY; CDR2 reads SMNVEV (reference sequence). CDR3 in DNA: TGTGCCAGCAGTTTCGGGACAACTAATGAAAAACTGTTTTTT. As protein: CASSFGTTNEKLFF.

J is TRBJ2-3 and V is TRBV18; D is perhaps TRBD1 (6 bases). Germline V gene lookup returns CDR1 KGHSH and CDR2 LQKENI. The CDR3 has 16 residues. Trimming took off 8 bases at V and 0 bases at J, with 18 bases between the two ends. The CDR3 here is CASLPDSSTSTDTQYF. The CDR3 region has the DNA TGTGCCAGCCTCCCGGACAGCTCCACTAGCACAGATACGCAGTATTTT.

The chain joins TRBV9 to TRBJ2-7, with 7 bases matching TRBD1. V lost 4 bases to trimming and J lost 0 bases; unmatched junction nucleotides: 4. The germline gives CDR1 SGDLS, CDR2 YYNGEE. CDR3 length: 14 residues. The chain's CDR3 is CASSPGTVSYEQYF. The CDR3 DNA sequence: TGTGCCAGCAGCCCTGGGACAGTCTCCTACGAGCAGTACTTC.

The rearrangement links TRBV7-3 to TRBJ1-5; D is possibly TRBD1 (5 bases). Germline V gene lookup returns CDR1 SGHTA and CDR2 FQGTGA. This CDR3 has 13 residues. V was trimmed by 4 bases and J by 6 bases, leaving 10 bases between them. In DNA, the CDR3 is TGTGCCAGCAGCTCCCAGGGTGGTCAGCCCCAGCATTTT. Encoded protein: CASSSQGGQPQHF.

This rearrangement joins TRBV19 to TRBJ2-4; 9 positions match TRBD1. The CDR3 is 17 amino acids. Germline lookup yields CDR1 LNHDA and CDR2 SQIVND (reference sequence). With V trimmed by 6 bases and J by 8 bases, 17 bases remained unmatched. DNA for the CDR3: TGTGCCAGTAGAGCTCCCCGTGGGCTAGGGACAGGGTACATTCAGTACTTC. This sequence encodes CASRAPRGLGTGYIQYF.

This chain uses TRBV30 with TRBJ2-5; 13 bases fit TRBD2. CDR1 is GTSNPN, CDR2 SVGIG, per germline (reference sequence). This CDR3 has 15 residues. V shed 4 bases, J shed 2 bases, and the junction held 4 bases outside the gene matches. CDR3 nucleotides: TGTGCCTGGACGTTGGGACTAGCGGGGCAAGAGACCCAGTACTTC. Translated, it gives CAWTLGLAGQETQYF.

The V and J genes are TRBV7-9 and TRBJ1-2; D is possibly TRBD1 (5 bases). Germline CDR1 reads SEHNR; CDR2 reads FQNEAQ (reference sequence). The CDR3 consists of 14 residues. V was clipped by 0 bases and J by 2 bases, with 7 bases between them. CDR3 nucleotides: TGTGCCAGCAGCTTAGCCCAGGGCAACTATGGCTACACCTTC. It yields the protein CASSLAQGNYGYTF.

The J gene is TRBJ1-3, the V gene TRBV11-2; D unclear. This CDR3 has 12 residues. The germline CDR1 and CDR2 sequences are SGHAT and FQNNGV. The V and J ends lost 5 bases and 2 bases respectively, with 4 bases between them. CDR3 protein: CASSRAGNTIYF. In DNA, the CDR3 is TGTGCCAGCAGCAGAGCTGGAAACACCATATATTTT.